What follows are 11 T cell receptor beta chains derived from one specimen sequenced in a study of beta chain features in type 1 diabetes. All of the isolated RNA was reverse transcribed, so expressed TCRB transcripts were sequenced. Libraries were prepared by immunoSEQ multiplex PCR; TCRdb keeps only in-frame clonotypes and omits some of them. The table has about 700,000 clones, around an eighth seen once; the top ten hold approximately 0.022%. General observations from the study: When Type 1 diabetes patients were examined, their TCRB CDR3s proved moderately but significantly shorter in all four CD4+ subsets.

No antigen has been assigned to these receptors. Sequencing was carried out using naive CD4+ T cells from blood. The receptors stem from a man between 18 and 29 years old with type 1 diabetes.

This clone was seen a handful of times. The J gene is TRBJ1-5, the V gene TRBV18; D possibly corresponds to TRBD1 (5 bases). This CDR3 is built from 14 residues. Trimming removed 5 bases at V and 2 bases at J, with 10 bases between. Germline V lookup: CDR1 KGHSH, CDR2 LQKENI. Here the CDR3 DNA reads TGTGCCAGCTCATCAGAAGGGGGCAATCAGCCCCAGCATTTT. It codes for CASSSEGGNQPQHF.

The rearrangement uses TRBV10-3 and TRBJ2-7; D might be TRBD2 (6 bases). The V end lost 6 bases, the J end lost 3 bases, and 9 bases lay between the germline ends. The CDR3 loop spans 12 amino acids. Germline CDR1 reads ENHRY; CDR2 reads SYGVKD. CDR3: CAIRNGGYEQYF. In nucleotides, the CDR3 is TGTGCCATCAGGAACGGGGGCTACGAGCAGTACTTC.

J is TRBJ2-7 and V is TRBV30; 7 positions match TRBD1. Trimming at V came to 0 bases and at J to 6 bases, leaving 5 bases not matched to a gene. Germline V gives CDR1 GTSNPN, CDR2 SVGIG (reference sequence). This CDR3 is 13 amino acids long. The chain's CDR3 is CAWSVRGPGEQYF. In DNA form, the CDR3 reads TGTGCCTGGAGTGTAAGGGGGCCGGGCGAGCAGTACTTC.

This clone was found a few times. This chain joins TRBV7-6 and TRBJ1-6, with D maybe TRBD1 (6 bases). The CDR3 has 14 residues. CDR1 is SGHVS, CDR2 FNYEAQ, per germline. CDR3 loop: CAWPGGYRNSPLHF. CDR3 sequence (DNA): TGTGCTTGGCCGGGGGGCTATCGGAATTCACCCCTCCACTTT. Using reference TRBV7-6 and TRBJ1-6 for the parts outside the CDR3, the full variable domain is GAGVSQSPRYKVTKRGQDVALRCDPISGHVSLYWYRQALGQGPEFLTYFNYEAQQDKSGLPNDRFSAERPEGSISTLTIQRTEQRDSAMYRCAWPGGYRNSPLHFGNGTRLTVT.

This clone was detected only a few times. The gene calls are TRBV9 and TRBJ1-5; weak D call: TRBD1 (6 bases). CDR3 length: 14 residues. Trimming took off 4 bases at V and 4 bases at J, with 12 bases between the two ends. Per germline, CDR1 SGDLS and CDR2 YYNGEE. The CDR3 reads CASSPYQGNQPQHF. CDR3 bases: TGTGCCAGCAGCCCGTACCAGGGGAATCAGCCCCAGCATTTT.

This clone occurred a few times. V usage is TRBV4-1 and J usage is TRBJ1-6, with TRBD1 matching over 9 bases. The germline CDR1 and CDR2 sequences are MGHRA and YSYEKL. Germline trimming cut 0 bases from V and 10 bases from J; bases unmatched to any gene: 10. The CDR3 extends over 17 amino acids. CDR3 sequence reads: CASSQDSGTGLRSPLHF. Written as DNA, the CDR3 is TGCGCCAGCAGCCAAGATTCGGGGACAGGGCTTCGCTCACCCCTCCACTTT.

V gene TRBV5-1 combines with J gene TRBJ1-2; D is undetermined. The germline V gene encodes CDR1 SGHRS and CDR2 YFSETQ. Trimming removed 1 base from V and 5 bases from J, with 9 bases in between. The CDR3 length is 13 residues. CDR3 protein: CASSLNTPYGYTF. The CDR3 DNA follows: TGCGCCAGCAGCTTGAACACTCCTTATGGCTACACCTTC.

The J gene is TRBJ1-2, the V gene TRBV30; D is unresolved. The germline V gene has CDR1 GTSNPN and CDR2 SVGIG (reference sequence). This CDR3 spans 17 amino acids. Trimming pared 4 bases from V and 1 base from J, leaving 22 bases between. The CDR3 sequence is CAWNYRRSGRVNYGYTF. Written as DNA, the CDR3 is TGTGCCTGGAATTACCGGAGGTCCGGCCGGGTTAACTATGGCTACACCTTC.

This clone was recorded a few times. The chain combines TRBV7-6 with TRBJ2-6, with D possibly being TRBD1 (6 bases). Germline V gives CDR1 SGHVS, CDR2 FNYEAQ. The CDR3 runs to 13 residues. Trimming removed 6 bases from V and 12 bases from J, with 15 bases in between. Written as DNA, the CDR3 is TGTGCCAGCAGTCCGACAGGATACAGCGTCCTGACTTTC. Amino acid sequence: CASSPTGYSVLTF.

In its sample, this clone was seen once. In nucleotides, the CDR3 is TGTGCCAGCAGTTACTCTCTATACAGGGGATCCTACGAGCAGTACTTC. It translates to CASSYSLYRGSYEQYF. The rearrangement joins TRBV6-5 to TRBJ2-7; 7 nucleotides agree with TRBD1. Germline loops: CDR1 MNHEY, CDR2 SVGAGI. Germline trimming cut 0 bases from V and 1 base from J; bases unmatched to any gene: 6. The length of the CDR3 is 16 residues.

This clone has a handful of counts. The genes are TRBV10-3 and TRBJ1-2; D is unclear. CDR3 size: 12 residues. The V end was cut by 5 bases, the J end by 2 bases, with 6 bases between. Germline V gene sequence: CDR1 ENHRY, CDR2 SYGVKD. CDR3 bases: TGTGCCATCAGTACAGAGAACTATGGCTACACCTTC. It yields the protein CAISTENYGYTF.